This T cell receptor beta chain was obtained from a study of cytomegalovirus exposure and HLA in healthy donors. Use of 60 Vbeta and 13 Jbeta primers characterized the PCR. This table comes from immunoSEQ multiplex PCR, and its TCRdb copy is limited to in-frame clones, with some not included. With more than 200,000 clones in the sample, the ten largest clones hold around 0.95%. Study conclusions and caveats: A later analysis reportedly found fewer N-insertions in an Asian-associated ancestry cluster than the approximately 670-donor mean. Roughly even sequencing depth across donors was the assumption behind the presence/absence analyses.

Germline V gene data show CDR1 as SNHLY and CDR2 as FYNNEI. With 3 bases removed from V and 4 bases from J, the gap between germline ends came to 8 bases. The CDR3 length is 13 residues. In regard to this clone: Antigen specificity is unknown.

V gene TRBV2 combines with J gene TRBJ2-3; D is possibly TRBD2 (5 bases). Sequencing was performed on PBMCs. The sequence was obtained from a woman aged 25-40 years in good health and CMV-seropositive. CDR3 amino acids: CASSESAADTQYF. The CDR3 coding sequence is TGTGCCAGCAGTGAGTCAGCGGCAGATACGCAGTATTTT.